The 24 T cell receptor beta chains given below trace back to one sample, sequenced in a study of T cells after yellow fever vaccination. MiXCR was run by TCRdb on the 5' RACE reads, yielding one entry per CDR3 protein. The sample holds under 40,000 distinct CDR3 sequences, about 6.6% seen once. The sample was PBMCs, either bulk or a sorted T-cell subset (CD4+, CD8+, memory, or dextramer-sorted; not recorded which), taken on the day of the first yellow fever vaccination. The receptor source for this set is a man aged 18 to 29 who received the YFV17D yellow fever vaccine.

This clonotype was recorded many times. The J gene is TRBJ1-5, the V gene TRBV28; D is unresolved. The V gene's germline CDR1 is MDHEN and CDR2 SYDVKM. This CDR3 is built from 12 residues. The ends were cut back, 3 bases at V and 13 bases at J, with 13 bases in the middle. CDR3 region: CASSFRSPQQHF. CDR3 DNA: TGTGCCAGCAGTTTCCGGTCCCCCCAGCAGCATTTT. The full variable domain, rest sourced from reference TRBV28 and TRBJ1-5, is DVKVTQSSRYLVKRTGEKVFLECVQDMDHENMFWYRQDPGLGLRLIYFSYDVKMKEKGDIPEGYSVSREKKERFSLILESASTNQTSMYLCASSFRSPQQHFGDGTRLSIL.

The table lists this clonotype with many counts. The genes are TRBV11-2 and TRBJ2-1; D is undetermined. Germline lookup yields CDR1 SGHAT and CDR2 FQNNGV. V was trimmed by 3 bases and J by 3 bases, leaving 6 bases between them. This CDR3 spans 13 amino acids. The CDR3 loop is CASSFGVYNEQFF. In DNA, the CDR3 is TGTGCCAGCAGCTTTGGGGTCTACAATGAGCAGTTCTTC.

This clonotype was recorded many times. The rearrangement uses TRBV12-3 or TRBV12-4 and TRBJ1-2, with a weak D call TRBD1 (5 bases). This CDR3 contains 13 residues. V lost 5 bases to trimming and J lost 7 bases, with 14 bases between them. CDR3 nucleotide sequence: TGTGCCAGCAGTCCACAGGAGTTCCGTGGCTACACCTTC. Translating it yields CASSPQEFRGYTF.

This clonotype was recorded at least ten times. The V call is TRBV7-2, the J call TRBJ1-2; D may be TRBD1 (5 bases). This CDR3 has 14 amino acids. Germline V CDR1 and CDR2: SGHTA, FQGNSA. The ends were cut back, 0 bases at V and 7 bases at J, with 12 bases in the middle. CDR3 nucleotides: TGTGCCAGCAGCTTAGCCGGCGGGGGGAGTGGCTACACCTTC. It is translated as CASSLAGGGSGYTF.

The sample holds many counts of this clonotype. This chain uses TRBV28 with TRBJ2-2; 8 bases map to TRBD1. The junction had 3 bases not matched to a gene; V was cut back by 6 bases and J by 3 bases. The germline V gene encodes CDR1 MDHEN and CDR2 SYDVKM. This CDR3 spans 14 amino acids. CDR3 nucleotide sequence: TGTGCCAGCAGCGGGACAGGCTACACCGGGGAGCTGTTTTTT. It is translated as CASSGTGYTGELFF.

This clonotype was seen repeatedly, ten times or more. The CDR3: CASSQKKGSTDTQYF. Written as DNA, the CDR3 is TGTGCCAGCAGCCAGAAAAAGGGCAGCACAGATACGCAGTATTTT. V and J are TRBV4-2 and TRBJ2-3; unclear D gene. This CDR3 is 15 amino acids long. CDR1 and CDR2 (germline): LGHNA, YNFKEQ. V was pared by 3 bases and J by 0 bases, with 10 bases between.

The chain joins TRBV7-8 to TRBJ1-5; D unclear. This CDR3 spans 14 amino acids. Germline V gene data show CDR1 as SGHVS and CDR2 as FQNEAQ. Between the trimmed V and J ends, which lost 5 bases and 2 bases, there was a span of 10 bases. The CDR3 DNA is TGTGCCAGCAGCCCACAGAGTGGCAATCAGCCCCAGCATTTT. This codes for CASSPQSGNQPQHF. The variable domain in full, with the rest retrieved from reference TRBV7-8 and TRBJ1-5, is GAGVSQSPRYKVAKRGQDVALRCDPISGHVSLFWYQQALGQGPEFLTYFQNEAQLDKSGLPSDRFFAERPEGSVSTLKIQRTQQEDSAVYLCASSPQSGNQPQHFGDGTRLSIL.

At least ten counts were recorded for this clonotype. Here the CDR3 DNA reads TGCGCCAGCAGCCGCACACAGGGGAACCAGCCCCAGCATTTT. Translation: CASSRTQGNQPQHF. The rearrangement uses TRBV4-1 and TRBJ1-5; 7 bases map to TRBD1. Germline V gene lookup returns CDR1 MGHRA and CDR2 YSYEKL. This CDR3 contains 14 residues. Trimming removed 4 bases from V and 7 bases from J; junction bases left unmatched: 7.

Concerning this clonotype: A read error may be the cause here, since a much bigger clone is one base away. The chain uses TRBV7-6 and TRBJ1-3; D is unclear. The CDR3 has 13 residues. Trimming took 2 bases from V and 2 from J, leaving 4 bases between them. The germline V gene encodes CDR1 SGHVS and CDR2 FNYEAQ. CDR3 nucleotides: TGTGCCAGCAGCTTAAAAGCTGGAAACACCATATATTTT. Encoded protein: CASSLKAGNTIYF.

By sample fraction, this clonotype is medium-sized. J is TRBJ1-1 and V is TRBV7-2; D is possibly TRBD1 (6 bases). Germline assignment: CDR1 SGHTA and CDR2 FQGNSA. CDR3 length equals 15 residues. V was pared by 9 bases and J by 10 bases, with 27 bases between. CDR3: CASTFEGGGHRAAFF. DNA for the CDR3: TGTGCCAGTACGTTCGAGGGAGGGGGACATAGGGCAGCTTTCTTT.

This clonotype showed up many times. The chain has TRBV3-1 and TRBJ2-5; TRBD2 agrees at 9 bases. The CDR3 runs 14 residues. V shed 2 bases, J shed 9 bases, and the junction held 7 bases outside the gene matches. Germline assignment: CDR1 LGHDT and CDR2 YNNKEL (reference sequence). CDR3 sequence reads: CASSQYRGGGAQYF. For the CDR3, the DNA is TGTGCCAGCAGCCAATATCGGGGCGGGGGGGCCCAGTACTTC.

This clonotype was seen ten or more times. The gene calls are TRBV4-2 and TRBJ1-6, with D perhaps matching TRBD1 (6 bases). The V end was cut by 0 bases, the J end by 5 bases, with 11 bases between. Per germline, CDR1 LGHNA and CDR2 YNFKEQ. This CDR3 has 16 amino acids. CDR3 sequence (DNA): TGTGCCAGCAGCCAAGAAGCACAGGGCCATAATTCACCCCTCCACTTT. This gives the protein CASSQEAQGHNSPLHF.

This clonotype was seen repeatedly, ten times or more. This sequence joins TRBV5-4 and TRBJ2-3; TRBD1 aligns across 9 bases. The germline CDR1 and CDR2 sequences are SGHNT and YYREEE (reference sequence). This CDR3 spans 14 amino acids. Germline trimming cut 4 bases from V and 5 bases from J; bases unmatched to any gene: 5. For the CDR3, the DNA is TGTGCCAGCAGCGGAACAGGGGGCGAAGATACGCAGTATTTT. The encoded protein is CASSGTGGEDTQYF.

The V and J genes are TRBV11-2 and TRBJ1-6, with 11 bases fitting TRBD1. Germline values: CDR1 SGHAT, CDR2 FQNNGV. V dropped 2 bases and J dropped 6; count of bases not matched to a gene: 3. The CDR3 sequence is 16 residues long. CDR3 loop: CASSLNGQGANSPLHF. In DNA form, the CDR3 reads TGTGCCAGCAGCTTAAATGGACAGGGGGCTAATTCACCCCTCCACTTT.

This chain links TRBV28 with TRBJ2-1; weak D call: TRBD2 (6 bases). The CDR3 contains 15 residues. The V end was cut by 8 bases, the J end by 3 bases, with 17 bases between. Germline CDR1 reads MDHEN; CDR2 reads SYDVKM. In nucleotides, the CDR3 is TGTGCCAGCTGGGGGGATCGAAAACTCTACAATGAGCAGTTCTTC. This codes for CASWGDRKLYNEQFF.

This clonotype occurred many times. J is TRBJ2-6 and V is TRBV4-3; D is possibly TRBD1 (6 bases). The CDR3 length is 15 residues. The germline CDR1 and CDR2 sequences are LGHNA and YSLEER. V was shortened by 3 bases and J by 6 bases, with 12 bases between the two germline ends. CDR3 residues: CASSQRRDMANVLTF. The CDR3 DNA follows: TGCGCCAGCAGCCAGCGACGGGACATGGCCAACGTCCTGACTTTC.

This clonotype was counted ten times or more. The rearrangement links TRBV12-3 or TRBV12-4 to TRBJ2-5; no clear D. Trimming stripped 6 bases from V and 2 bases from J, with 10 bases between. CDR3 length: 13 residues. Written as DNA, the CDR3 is TGTGCCAGCAGGCTCAACGGGCAAGAGACCCAGTACTTC. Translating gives CASRLNGQETQYF.

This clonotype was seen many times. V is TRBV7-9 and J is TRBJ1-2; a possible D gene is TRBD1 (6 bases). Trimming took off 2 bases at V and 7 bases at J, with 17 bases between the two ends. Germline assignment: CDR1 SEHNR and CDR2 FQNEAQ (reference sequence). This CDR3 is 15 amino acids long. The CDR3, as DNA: TGTGCCAGCAGCTTACCCGACAGGCTTGGGGGTGGCTACACCTTC. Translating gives CASSLPDRLGGGYTF.

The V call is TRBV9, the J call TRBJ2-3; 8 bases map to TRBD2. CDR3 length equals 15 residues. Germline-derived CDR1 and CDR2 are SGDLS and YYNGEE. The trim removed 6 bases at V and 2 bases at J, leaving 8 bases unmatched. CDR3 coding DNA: TGTGCCAGCACCCCGGGGGGGGCAATCACAGATACGCAGTATTTT. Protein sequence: CASTPGGAITDTQYF.

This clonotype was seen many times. For the CDR3, the DNA is TGTGCCAGTAGTAGGGCAGACGAATCGAACACTGAAGCTTTCTTT. Translating gives CASSRADESNTEAFF. The chain joins TRBV19 to TRBJ1-1, with D uncertain. Per the germline V gene, CDR1 is LNHDA and CDR2 is SQIVND (reference sequence). The CDR3 is made up of 15 amino acids. Trimming pared 4 bases from V and 1 base from J, leaving 13 bases between. Looking up the rest from reference TRBV19 and TRBJ1-1 gives the full variable domain: DGGITQSPKYLFRKEGQNVTLSCEQNLNHDAMYWYRQDPGQGLRLIYYSQIVNDFQKGDIAEGYSVSREKKESFPLTVTSAQKNPTAFYLCASSRADESNTEAFFGQGTRLTVV.

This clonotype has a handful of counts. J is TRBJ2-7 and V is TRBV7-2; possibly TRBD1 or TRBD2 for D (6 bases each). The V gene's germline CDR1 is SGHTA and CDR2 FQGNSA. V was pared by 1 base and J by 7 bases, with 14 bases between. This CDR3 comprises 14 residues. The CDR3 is CASSLVGGGREQYF. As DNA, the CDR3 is TGTGCCAGCAGCTTAGTCGGAGGGGGGAGGGAGCAGTACTTC.

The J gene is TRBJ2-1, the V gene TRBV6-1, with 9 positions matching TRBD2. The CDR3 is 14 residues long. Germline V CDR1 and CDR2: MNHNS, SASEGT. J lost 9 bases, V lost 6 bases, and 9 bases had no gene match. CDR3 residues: CASRRGGALSEQFF. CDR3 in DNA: TGTGCCAGCAGGCGCGGGGGGGCCTTAAGTGAGCAGTTCTTC.

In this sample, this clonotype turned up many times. The CDR3 spells CASSERPGTSFYEQFF. For the CDR3, the DNA is TGTGCCAGCAGTGAGAGGCCCGGGACTAGTTTCTATGAGCAGTTCTTC. The chain couples TRBV2 to TRBJ2-1; TRBD2 matches 8 bases. Losses at the gene ends were 3 bases for V and 8 bases for J; bases not matched to a gene: 12. Germline CDR1 reads SNHLY; CDR2 reads FYNNEI. The CDR3 has 16 amino acids. Supplemented by reference TRBV2 and TRBJ2-1, the full variable domain reads EPEVTQTPSHQVTQMGQEVILRCVPISNHLYFYWYRQILGQKVEFLVSFYNNEISEKSEIFDDQFSVERPDGSNFTLKIRSTKLEDSAMYFCASSERPGTSFYEQFFGPGTRLTVL.

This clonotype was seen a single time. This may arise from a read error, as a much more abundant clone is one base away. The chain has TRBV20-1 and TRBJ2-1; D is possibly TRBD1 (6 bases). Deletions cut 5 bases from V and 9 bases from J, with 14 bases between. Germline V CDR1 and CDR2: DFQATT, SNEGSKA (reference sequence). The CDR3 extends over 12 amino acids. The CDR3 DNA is TGCAGTGCTTCCGGGACATGGACTGAGCAGTTCTTC. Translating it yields CSASGTWTEQFF.